The 8 T cell receptor beta chains below all came from one sample that was sequenced in a study of memory CD4+ T cells and cytomegalovirus serostatus. Single viable CD3+CD4+CD8-CD45RO+ cells were sorted as the memory CD4+ T cells. Repertoires were generated with immunoSEQ multiplex PCR, while TCRdb's copy carries only in-frame clones and drops some. The data hold approximately 61,000 clones, with 80% observed a single time. The specimen was memory CD4+ T cells from blood. The receptors were gathered from an adult in good health and CMV-seronegative. Some clones in this sample may be carry-over from other donors' samples.

This chain uses TRBV18 with TRBJ1-4, with D perhaps matching TRBD1 (5 bases). Germline V CDR1 and CDR2: KGHSH, LQKENI. Trimming stripped 3 bases from V and 4 bases from J, with 15 bases between. CDR3 size: 16 residues. The DNA of the CDR3 is TGTGCCAGCTCACCGGGACTCCCGGGAGGTAATGAAAAACTGTTTTTT. Protein sequence: CASSPGLPGGNEKLFF.

This chain links TRBV7-2 with TRBJ1-4, with D possibly TRBD1 on 5 matching bases. The length of the CDR3 is 17 residues. The germline CDR1 and CDR2 sequences are SGHTA and FQGNSA. V dropped 4 bases and J dropped 4 bases, with 19 bases sitting between them. The CDR3: CASSSPRAAGNNEKLFF. The DNA of the CDR3 is TGTGCCAGCAGCTCACCCAGGGCGGCAGGGAATAATGAAAAACTGTTTTTT.

V gene TRBV6-1 combines with J gene TRBJ1-1; D is undetermined. CDR1 is MNHNS, CDR2 SASEGT, per germline. CDR3 length: 14 residues. The germline V and J ends were trimmed by 0 bases and 6 bases, with 11 bases remaining between them. The CDR3 loop is CASSEALGRAEAFF. The DNA of the CDR3 is TGTGCCAGCAGTGAAGCTCTAGGGAGGGCTGAAGCTTTCTTT.

The CDR3 DNA follows: TGTGCCAGCTCGATGGACAGTTCGGCCTACGAGCAGTACTTC. This encodes CASSMDSSAYEQYF. This rearrangement joins TRBV18 to TRBJ2-7, with a tentative D call TRBD1 (6 bases). The CDR3 contains 14 residues. Germline V gene data show CDR1 as KGHSH and CDR2 as LQKENI. The V end was cut by 6 bases, the J end by 2 bases, with 14 bases between.

The chain recombines TRBV9 with TRBJ2-3, with D perhaps matching TRBD1 (7 bases). The CDR3 extends over 16 amino acids. Germline V gene sequence: CDR1 SGDLS, CDR2 YYNGEE. V lost 1 base and J 1 base, leaving 13 bases between the germline ends. The CDR3 DNA is TGTGCCAGCAGCGTAAGGGGGGACAGAGGCACAGATACGCAGTATTTT. It encodes CASSVRGDRGTDTQYF.

The chain uses TRBV7-8 and TRBJ2-7; D unclear. The V and J ends lost 6 bases and 3 bases respectively, with 18 bases between them. The CDR3 is made up of 15 amino acids. Germline CDR1 is SGHVS and CDR2 is FQNEAQ. CDR3 in amino acids: CASRPTNPTVYEQYF. The CDR3 DNA reads TGTGCCAGCAGACCGACAAATCCCACCGTCTACGAGCAGTACTTC.

The V call is TRBV15, the J call TRBJ2-1; 9 bases map to TRBD2. CDR3 length: 16 amino acids. J lost 1 base, V lost 1 base, and 2 bases had no gene match. Germline loops: CDR1 LNHNV, CDR2 YYDKDF (reference sequence). In DNA form, the CDR3 reads TGTGCCACCAGCAGAGGACTAGCGGCTTCCTACAATGAGCAGTTCTTC. Translating it yields CATSRGLAASYNEQFF.

This clone came up once. The CDR3 nucleotides read TGTGCCAGCAGTTACGCCCAGGGGGGGCCTGAAGCTTTCTTT. As protein: CASSYAQGGPEAFF. The chain employs TRBV6-6 and TRBJ1-1; 7 bases map to TRBD1. V lost 2 bases to trimming and J lost 6 bases; unmatched junction nucleotides: 6. CDR1 is MNHNY, CDR2 SVGAGI, per germline (reference sequence). This CDR3 has 14 residues.